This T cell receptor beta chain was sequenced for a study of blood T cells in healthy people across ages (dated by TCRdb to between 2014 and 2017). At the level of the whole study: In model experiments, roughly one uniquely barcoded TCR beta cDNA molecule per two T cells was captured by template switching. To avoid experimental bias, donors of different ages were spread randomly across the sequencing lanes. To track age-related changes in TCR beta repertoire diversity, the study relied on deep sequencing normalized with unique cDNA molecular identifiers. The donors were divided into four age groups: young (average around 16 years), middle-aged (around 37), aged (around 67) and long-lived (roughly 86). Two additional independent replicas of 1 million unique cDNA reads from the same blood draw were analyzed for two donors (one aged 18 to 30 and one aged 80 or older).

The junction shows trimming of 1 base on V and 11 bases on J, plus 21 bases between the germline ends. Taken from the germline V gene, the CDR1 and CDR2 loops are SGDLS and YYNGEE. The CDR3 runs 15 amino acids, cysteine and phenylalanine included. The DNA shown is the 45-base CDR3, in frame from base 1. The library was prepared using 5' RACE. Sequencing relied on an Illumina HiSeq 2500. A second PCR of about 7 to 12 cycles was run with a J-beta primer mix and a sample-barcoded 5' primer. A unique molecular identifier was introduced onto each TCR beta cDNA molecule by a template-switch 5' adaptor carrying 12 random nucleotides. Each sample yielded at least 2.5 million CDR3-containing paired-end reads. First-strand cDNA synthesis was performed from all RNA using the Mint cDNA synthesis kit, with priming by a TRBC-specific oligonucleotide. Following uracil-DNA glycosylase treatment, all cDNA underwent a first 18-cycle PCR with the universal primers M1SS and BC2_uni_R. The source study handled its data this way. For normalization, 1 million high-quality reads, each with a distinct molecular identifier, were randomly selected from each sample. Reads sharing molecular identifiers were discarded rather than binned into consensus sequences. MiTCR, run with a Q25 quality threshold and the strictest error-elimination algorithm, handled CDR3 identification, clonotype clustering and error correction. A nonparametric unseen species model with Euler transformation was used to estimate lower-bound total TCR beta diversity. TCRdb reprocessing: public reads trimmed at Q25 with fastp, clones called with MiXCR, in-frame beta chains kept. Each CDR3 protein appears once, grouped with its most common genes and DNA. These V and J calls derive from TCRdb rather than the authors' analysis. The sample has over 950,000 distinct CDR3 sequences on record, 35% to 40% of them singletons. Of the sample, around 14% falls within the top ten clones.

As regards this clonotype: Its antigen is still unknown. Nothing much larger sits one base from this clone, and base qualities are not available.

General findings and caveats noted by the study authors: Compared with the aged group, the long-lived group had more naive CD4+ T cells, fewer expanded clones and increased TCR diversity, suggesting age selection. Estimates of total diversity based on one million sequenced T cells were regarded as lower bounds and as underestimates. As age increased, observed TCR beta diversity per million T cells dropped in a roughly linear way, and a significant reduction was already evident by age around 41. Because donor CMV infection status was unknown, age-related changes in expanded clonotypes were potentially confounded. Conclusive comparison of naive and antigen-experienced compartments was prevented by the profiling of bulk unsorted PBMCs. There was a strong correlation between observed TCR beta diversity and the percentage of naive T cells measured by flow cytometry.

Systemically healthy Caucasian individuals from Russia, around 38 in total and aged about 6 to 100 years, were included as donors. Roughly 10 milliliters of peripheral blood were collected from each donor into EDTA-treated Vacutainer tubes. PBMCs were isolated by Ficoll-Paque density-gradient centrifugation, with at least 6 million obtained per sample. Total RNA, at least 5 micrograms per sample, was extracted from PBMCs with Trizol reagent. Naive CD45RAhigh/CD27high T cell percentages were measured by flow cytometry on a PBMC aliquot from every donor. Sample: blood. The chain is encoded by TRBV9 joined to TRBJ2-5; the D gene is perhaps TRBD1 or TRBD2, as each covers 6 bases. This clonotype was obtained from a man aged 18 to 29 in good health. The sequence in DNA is TGTGCCAGCAGCGTAAGTGGGGGGCGTTACAATGAGCAGTACTTC. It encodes CASSVSGGRYNEQYF.